Each of the 27 T cell receptor beta chains below was sequenced from the same sample in a study of blood T cell repertoires in COVID-19 (dated by TCRdb to about 2020). The protocol used for the library was the immunoSEQ multiplex PCR assay. Sourced from immuneACCESS, this table was stored by TCRdb with only in-frame sequences that have V and J called. A share of the clones is absent; for the studies checked, an unresolved V gene accounts for under half, and the remainder has no known explanation. This sample has roughly 43,000 clones in its table, and about 88% of those were observed once. The ten largest clones represent roughly 4.8% of the sample. Material for sequencing was peripheral blood. All receptors come from a human donor in a cohort sampled during active COVID-19.

The V and J genes are TRBV5-5 and TRBJ1-3, with 7 bases identical to TRBD1. Per germline, CDR1 SGHKS and CDR2 YYEKEE (reference sequence). The V segment lost 4 bases and the J segment 0 bases; nucleotides outside the gene matches: 16. CDR3 size: 19 residues. The CDR3 nucleotides are TGTGCCAGCAGCGGCCCCGGGACAGAAACTCCGAGCTCTGGAAACACCATATATTTT. Protein sequence: CASSGPGTETPSSGNTIYF. Full variable domain (missing parts from reference TRBV5-5 and TRBJ1-3): DAGVTQSPTHLIKTRGQQVTLRCSPISGHKSVSWYQQVLGQGPQFIFQYYEKEERGRGNFPDRFSARQFPNYSSELNVNALLLGDSALYLCASSGPGTETPSSGNTIYFGEGSWLTVV.

This rearrangement joins TRBV4-2 to TRBJ1-3, with a tentative D call TRBD1 (5 bases). Germline V CDR1 and CDR2: LGHNA, YNFKEQ. Deletions cut 2 bases from V and 0 bases from J, with 17 bases between. The length of the CDR3 is 18 residues. CDR3 nucleotides: TGTGCCAGCAGCCAACGGGGCTTCCCCGGGGGCTCTGGAAACACCATATATTTT. This translates into CASSQRGFPGGSGNTIYF.

V gene TRBV24-1 combines with J gene TRBJ2-7, with 8 bases identical to TRBD2. Germline-derived CDR1 and CDR2 are KGHDR and SFDVKD. This CDR3 comprises 13 residues. After removal of 6 bases from V and 0 bases from J, the junction contained 0 bases not matched to a gene. This CDR3 reads CATSREGSYEQYF. DNA for the CDR3: TGTGCCACCAGTCGGGAGGGCTCCTACGAGCAGTACTTC.

V and J are TRBV5-4 and TRBJ1-4, with D maybe TRBD1 (6 bases). This CDR3 spans 14 amino acids. Germline CDR1 and CDR2: SGHNT and YYREEE (reference sequence). The germline V and J ends were trimmed by 2 bases and 5 bases, with 10 bases remaining between them. The CDR3 sequence is CASSLDRRNEKLFF. Here the CDR3 DNA reads TGTGCCAGCAGCTTAGACAGGAGAAATGAAAAACTGTTTTTT.

The gene calls are TRBV15 and TRBJ1-4; a possible D gene is TRBD1 (6 bases). Germline V CDR1 and CDR2: LNHNV, YYDKDF (reference sequence). The length of the CDR3 is 13 residues. V dropped 11 bases and J dropped 2 bases, with 12 bases sitting between them. As DNA, the CDR3 is TGTGCCCTTCGGACAGCTACTAATGAAAAACTGTTTTTT. Protein: CALRTATNEKLFF.

J is TRBJ2-7 and V is TRBV7-8, with D unresolved. Per germline, CDR1 SGHVS and CDR2 FQNEAQ. The CDR3 has 12 amino acids. The V end lost 1 base, the J end lost 5 bases, and 6 bases lay between the germline ends. The CDR3 loop is CASSLVRDEQYF. CDR3 DNA sequence: TGTGCCAGCAGCTTAGTGAGAGACGAGCAGTACTTC.

The chain combines TRBV11-3 with TRBJ2-5, with 7 bases aligning to TRBD2. After removal of 5 bases from V and 2 bases from J, the junction contained 8 bases not matched to a gene. In germline, CDR1 is SGHNT, CDR2 YENEEA. CDR3 length: 15 amino acids. The CDR3 DNA reads TGTGCCAGCAGCACTCCCACTAGCGAGCAAGAGACCCAGTACTTC. As protein: CASSTPTSEQETQYF.

This chain links TRBV18 with TRBJ2-1, with TRBD1 matching 8 bases. This CDR3 spans 16 amino acids. The germline CDR1 and CDR2 sequences are KGHSH and LQKENI. Losses at the gene ends were 0 bases for V and 1 base for J; bases not matched to a gene: 2. The CDR3 protein is CASSPPQGVSYNEQFF. As DNA, the CDR3 is TGTGCCAGCTCACCACCACAGGGGGTATCCTACAATGAGCAGTTCTTC.

This clone showed up just once. V is TRBV20-1 and J is TRBJ2-3; 7 bases align to TRBD1. The ends lost 3 bases at V and 2 bases at J; junction bases unmatched: 17. Germline assignment: CDR1 DFQATT and CDR2 SNEGSKA (reference sequence). The CDR3 extends over 18 amino acids. The CDR3: CSASDQGVFQLPTDTQYF. DNA of the CDR3: TGCAGTGCTAGTGACCAGGGGGTTTTCCAATTACCCACAGATACGCAGTATTTT.

This chain joins TRBV6-5 and TRBJ2-7; a possible D gene is TRBD1 (5 bases). Germline V gene sequence: CDR1 MNHEY, CDR2 SVGAGI. The V end was cut by 0 bases, the J end by 4 bases, with 7 bases between. The CDR3 totals 13 residues. Written as DNA, the CDR3 is TGTGCCAGCAGTTACTCGGCAGGGTACGAGCAGTACTTC. Protein: CASSYSAGYEQYF.

The gene calls are TRBV11-2 and TRBJ2-1, with D unresolved. CDR3 size: 15 residues. The ends were cut back, 5 bases at V and 0 bases at J, with 11 bases in the middle. Germline V gene sequence: CDR1 SGHAT, CDR2 FQNNGV. The CDR3 region is CASSAPVSSYNEQFF. In DNA, the CDR3 is TGTGCCAGCAGCGCTCCGGTTAGCTCCTACAATGAGCAGTTCTTC.

The J gene is TRBJ2-7, the V gene TRBV11-2; D remains ambiguous. The CDR3 has 15 amino acids. V lost 1 base, J lost 2 bases, and 12 bases lay in between. The germline gives CDR1 SGHAT, CDR2 FQNNGV. The CDR3 reads CASSLVLASTYEQYF. DNA for the CDR3: TGTGCCAGCAGCTTAGTCTTAGCTTCGACCTACGAGCAGTACTTC.

V and J are TRBV19 and TRBJ2-6; 12 bases fit TRBD1. V lost 1 base to trimming and J lost 0 bases; unmatched junction nucleotides: 4. Germline assignment: CDR1 LNHDA and CDR2 SQIVND (reference sequence). CDR3 length: 19 residues. The CDR3 reads CASSIGDRGLLSGANVLTF. Here the CDR3 DNA reads TGTGCCAGTAGTATAGGGGACAGGGGGCTCCTCTCTGGGGCCAACGTCCTGACTTTC.

This clone is termed large. The gene calls are TRBV27 and TRBJ1-2, with 7 bases lining up with TRBD1. The germline gives CDR1 MNHEY, CDR2 SMNVEV (reference sequence). V shed 6 bases and J 8 bases; nucleotides not matched to a gene: 12. The CDR3 covers 14 residues. CDR3 DNA: TGTGCCAGCAGACCCTCGACAGGGCTGCAGGGCTACACCTTC. This sequence encodes CASRPSTGLQGYTF.

This clone was seen a few times. The junction differs from germline at one of its ends, possibly a read error. This sequence joins TRBV28 and TRBJ2-1; 8 bases fit TRBD1. CDR1 and CDR2 (germline): MDHEN, SYDVKM. CDR3 length: 13 amino acids. In DNA, the CDR3 is TGTGCCAGCAGCCCAGGGGGCTACGATGAGCAGTTCTTC. It specifies CASSPGGYDEQFF.

V gene TRBV7-3 combines with J gene TRBJ2-3; possible D gene TRBD1, 5 bases. Trimming cost V 6 bases and J 2 bases, with 15 bases left between them. Germline V lookup: CDR1 SGHTA, CDR2 FQGTGA. The CDR3 is made up of 15 amino acids. CDR3: CASSFQGGITDTQYF. In DNA, the CDR3 is TGTGCCAGCAGTTTTCAGGGTGGTATCACAGATACGCAGTATTTT.

The rearrangement links TRBV12-3 or TRBV12-4 to TRBJ2-4, with a weak D call TRBD1 (6 bases). The V end lost 5 bases, the J end lost 7 bases, and 12 bases lay between the germline ends. This CDR3 has 13 amino acids. CDR3 in DNA: TGTGCCAGCAGTCCGTCCCAGGGGAACATTCAGTACTTC. This translates into CASSPSQGNIQYF.

This clone is a singleton in its sample. The rearrangement uses TRBV10-1 and TRBJ2-1; 11 bases are a match to TRBD2. The CDR3 is made up of 17 amino acids. J gave up 0 bases and V 3 bases, and 4 bases lay outside the gene matches. The germline gives CDR1 WNHNN, CDR2 SYGVQD (reference sequence). CDR3 coding DNA: TGCGCCAGCAGTGACGGACTAGCGGGTGGCTCCTACAATGAGCAGTTCTTC. Amino acids: CASSDGLAGGSYNEQFF.

The chain carries TRBV6-5 and TRBJ1-1; D not resolved. Germline values: CDR1 MNHEY, CDR2 SVGAGI. Trimming cost V 6 bases and J 1 base, with 9 bases left between them. The CDR3 is 13 amino acids. CDR3 DNA sequence: TGTGCCAGCAGGCCGACAAAGAACACTGAAGCTTTCTTT. This sequence encodes CASRPTKNTEAFF.

The rearrangement uses TRBV11-2 and TRBJ2-7; 12 bases are a match to TRBD2. Unmatched junction bases numbered 9, after V lost 5 bases and J lost 7 bases. The CDR3 consists of 15 residues. Per the germline V gene, CDR1 is SGHAT and CDR2 is FQNNGV. CDR3 sequence reads: CASSATSGSLVEQYF. The CDR3 nucleotides are TGTGCCAGCAGCGCGACTAGCGGGAGCTTGGTAGAGCAGTACTTC.

This clone was observed a single time. The chain employs TRBV11-2 and TRBJ2-7; 8 bases are a match to TRBD2. Germline V gene sequence: CDR1 SGHAT, CDR2 FQNNGV. The junction had 4 bases not matched to a gene; V was cut back by 1 base and J by 2 bases. The CDR3 extends over 15 amino acids. The CDR3: CASSLAGGPAYEQYF. Written as DNA, the CDR3 is TGTGCCAGCAGCTTAGCGGGAGGGCCCGCCTACGAGCAGTACTTC.

The rearrangement links TRBV9 to TRBJ2-7; D unclear. The length of the CDR3 is 15 residues. Germline V gene data show CDR1 as SGDLS and CDR2 as YYNGEE. V was pared by 3 bases and J by 1 base, with 14 bases between. DNA of the CDR3: TGTGCCAGCAGCGGCGACATAGACCTTTCCTACGAGCAGTACTTC. Amino acid sequence: CASSGDIDLSYEQYF.

This chain links TRBV5-4 with TRBJ1-3, with D possibly matching TRBD1 (5 bases). V was trimmed by 10 bases and J by 0 bases, leaving 11 bases between them. There are 13 residues in the CDR3. Germline V gene sequence: CDR1 SGHNT, CDR2 YYREEE (reference sequence). CDR3 in DNA: TGTGCCTCCCAGGGTACCTCTGGAAACACCATATATTTT. Its protein product is CASQGTSGNTIYF.

The chain has TRBV6-2 or TRBV6-3 and TRBJ2-7; 9 positions agree with TRBD1. The CDR3 loop spans 18 amino acids. With V trimmed by 5 bases and J by 2 bases, 16 bases remained unmatched. Germline CDR1 is MNHEY and CDR2 is SVGEGT. CDR3 DNA sequence: TGTGCCAGCAGTCCCCGGGGACAGGGACTGCACTACGCCTACGAGCAGTACTTC. Protein sequence: CASSPRGQGLHYAYEQYF.

The chain joins TRBV28 to TRBJ2-2, with D possibly matching TRBD2 (6 bases). The germline V and J ends were trimmed by 4 bases and 2 bases, with 14 bases remaining between them. Germline CDR1 reads MDHEN; CDR2 reads SYDVKM. The CDR3 has 16 amino acids. CDR3 nucleotides: TGTGCCAGCAGTTCCAGACTAGACAGAAACACCGGGGAGCTGTTTTTT. It specifies CASSSRLDRNTGELFF.

The chain combines TRBV30 with TRBJ1-4; 9 bases match TRBD1. This CDR3 region has 14 residues. Germline V gene lookup returns CDR1 GTSNPN and CDR2 SVGIG (reference sequence). V dropped 3 bases and J dropped 8; count of bases not matched to a gene: 7. As DNA, the CDR3 is TGTGCCTGGAGGACCGGGACAGGGAAGGAAAAACTGTTTTTT. Protein: CAWRTGTGKEKLFF.

The chain uses TRBV6-5 and TRBJ2-7; 9 positions match TRBD1. CDR3 length: 13 amino acids. V dropped 8 bases and J dropped 5; count of bases not matched to a gene: 7. Germline V gene lookup returns CDR1 MNHEY and CDR2 SVGAGI. The CDR3 reads CASHRGQGDEQYF. The CDR3, as DNA: TGTGCCAGCCACAGGGGGCAGGGAGACGAGCAGTACTTC.